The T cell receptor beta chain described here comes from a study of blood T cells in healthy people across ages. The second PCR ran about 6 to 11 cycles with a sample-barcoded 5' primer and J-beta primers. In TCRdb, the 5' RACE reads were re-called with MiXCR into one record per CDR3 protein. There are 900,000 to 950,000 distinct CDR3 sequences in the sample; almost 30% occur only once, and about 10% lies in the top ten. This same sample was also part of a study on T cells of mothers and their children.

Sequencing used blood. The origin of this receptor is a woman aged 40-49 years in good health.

In DNA, the CDR3 is TGTGCCAGCAGCTTCGCCGGGACAGGCCAATCCGAGCAGTACTTC. Protein: CASSFAGTGQSEQYF. The chain couples TRBV3-1 to TRBJ2-5, with 8 bases identical to TRBD1. The J call may be in error: the DNA end matches TRBJ2-7 better. This CDR3 contains 15 residues. CDR1 LGHDT and CDR2 YNNKEL come from the germline V gene (reference sequence).